The 25 T cell receptor beta chains below all came from one sample that was sequenced in a study of STAT5B mutations in CD4+ large granular lymphocyte leukemia (dated by TCRdb to the early 2020s). The library was obtained by the immunoSEQ multiplex PCR assay. Entries here come from immuneACCESS through TCRdb and include only in-frame sequences with V and J called. Some clones fail to appear in such tables; in the studies checked, an unresolved V gene covers under half of the shortfall, and the cause of the remainder is unknown. The sample table contains some 30,000 clones; only one count was recorded for around four fifths of them. 4% to 5.5% of the sample is taken by the ten largest. Sequences were obtained from CD4+ T cells from blood buffy coats. The receptors were sampled from a human donor in good health.

The chain joins TRBV5-5 to TRBJ2-5; the D gene is possibly TRBD1 (5 bases). V shed 0 bases and J shed 4 bases, with 10 bases lying between them. This CDR3 region has 14 residues. Germline CDR1 reads SGHKS; CDR2 reads YYEKEE (reference sequence). The CDR3 nucleotides are TGTGCCAGCAGCTTGGAGGGGCGTAGAGAGACCCAGTACTTC. Its translation: CASSLEGRRETQYF.

The chain links TRBV18 to TRBJ2-1; no definite D call. Trimming left V 3 bases short and J 7 bases short, with 4 bases between. CDR1 is KGHSH and CDR2 is LQKENI in the germline V gene. This CDR3 spans 11 amino acids. CDR3 sequence reads: CASSPGNEQFF. The CDR3 DNA is TGTGCCAGCTCACCTGGAAATGAGCAGTTCTTC. Together with reference TRBV18 and TRBJ2-1, the CDR3 gives the full variable domain: NAGVMQNPRHLVRRRGQEARLRCSPMKGHSHVYWYRQLPEEGLKFMVYLQKENIIDESGMPKERFSAEFPKEGPSILRIQQVVRGDSAAYFCASSPGNEQFFGPGTRLTVL.

V usage is TRBV27 and J usage is TRBJ2-2; D tentatively reads TRBD1 or TRBD2 (5 bases each). V lost 1 base and J lost 0, with 9 bases in between. Germline CDR1 is MNHEY and CDR2 is SMNVEV (reference sequence). The CDR3 length is 16 residues. CDR3 sequence (DNA): TGTGCCAGCAGTTTATTCGGGACCACGAACACCGGGGAGCTGTTTTTT. Encoded protein: CASSLFGTTNTGELFF.

The rearrangement links TRBV11-1 to TRBJ2-2; unclear D gene. Trimming stripped 5 bases from V and 3 bases from J, with 13 bases between. This CDR3 spans 15 amino acids. Germline-derived CDR1 and CDR2 are SGHAT and FQDESV (reference sequence). The CDR3 sequence is CASSRTFRDTGELFF. The CDR3 coding sequence is TGTGCCAGCAGCCGAACCTTTCGGGACACCGGGGAGCTGTTTTTT.

This chain links TRBV6-6 with TRBJ2-2; D possibly corresponds to TRBD2 (6 bases). The CDR3 is 16 amino acids. The V gene's germline CDR1 is MNHNY and CDR2 SVGAGI (reference sequence). The V end was cut by 6 bases, the J end by 1 base, with 15 bases between. CDR3 in DNA: TGTGCCAGCAGCGGAGGCCGGGACTTGAACACCGGGGAGCTGTTTTTT. Protein product: CASSGGRDLNTGELFF.

The chain carries TRBV4-1 and TRBJ1-4, with 9 bases matching TRBD1. CDR1 MGHRA and CDR2 YSYEKL come from the germline V gene. This CDR3 is 15 amino acids long. V lost 4 bases to trimming and J lost 8 bases; unmatched junction nucleotides: 8. CDR3 sequence: CASSRGDRDDEKLFF. CDR3 nucleotide sequence: TGCGCCAGCAGCCGGGGGGACAGGGATGACGAAAAACTGTTTTTT.

The gene calls are TRBV6-1 and TRBJ1-5, with 10 bases matching TRBD1. This CDR3 has 14 amino acids. Germline V CDR1 and CDR2: MNHNS, SASEGT. Losses at the gene ends were 6 bases for V and 11 bases for J; bases not matched to a gene: 10. The CDR3 region is CASRTGGRPMAQHF. The CDR3 DNA is TGTGCCAGCAGGACAGGGGGCCGGCCGATGGCCCAGCATTTT.

This chain connects TRBV7-9 to TRBJ2-7; D is unclear. The CDR3 consists of 11 residues. Trimming stripped 2 bases from V and 6 bases from J, with 5 bases between. Germline CDR1 SEHNR, CDR2 FQNEAQ (reference sequence). The CDR3 sequence is CASSLSSEQYF. The DNA of the CDR3 is TGTGCCAGCAGCTTATCATCCGAGCAGTACTTC.

This rearrangement joins TRBV19 to TRBJ1-2; D remains unclear. CDR1 and CDR2 (germline): LNHDA, SQIVND (reference sequence). This CDR3 contains 13 residues. Trimming removed 2 bases from V and 2 bases from J, with 6 bases in between. The CDR3 DNA is TGTGCCAGTAGTATACGGGTCAACTATGGCTACACCTTC. This gives the protein CASSIRVNYGYTF. The variable domain in full, with the rest retrieved from reference TRBV19 and TRBJ1-2, is DGGITQSPKYLFRKEGQNVTLSCEQNLNHDAMYWYRQDPGQGLRLIYYSQIVNDFQKGDIAEGYSVSREKKESFPLTVTSAQKNPTAFYLCASSIRVNYGYTFGSGTRLTVV.

The chain combines TRBV5-1 with TRBJ1-2; 8 positions agree with TRBD1. CDR1 is SGHRS, CDR2 YFSETQ, per germline. CDR3 length: 16 residues. The J segment lost 4 bases and the V segment lost 0 bases, leaving 8 bases of the junction unmatched. This chain's CDR3 is CASSLAPGQVIYGYTF. The CDR3 bases are TGCGCCAGCAGCTTGGCGCCGGGACAGGTGATCTATGGCTACACCTTC.

This rearrangement joins TRBV28 to TRBJ2-1; 12 bases are a match to TRBD2. Germline V gene lookup returns CDR1 MDHEN and CDR2 SYDVKM. The CDR3 contains 16 residues. Unmatched junction bases numbered 6, after V lost 5 bases and J lost 4 bases. In DNA, the CDR3 is TGTGCCAGCAGTGCCGCCGGGACTAGCGGGTACAATGAGCAGTTCTTC. Protein product: CASSAAGTSGYNEQFF.

The chain combines TRBV4-3 with TRBJ1-5; D uncertain. The CDR3 covers 15 residues. Looked up from germline, CDR1 is LGHNA and CDR2 is YSLEER. Trimming took 0 bases from V and 4 from J, leaving 10 bases between them. The CDR3 protein is CASSQDTYPNQPQHF. The CDR3 DNA reads TGCGCCAGCAGCCAAGATACATATCCTAATCAGCCCCAGCATTTT.

J is TRBJ2-1 and V is TRBV5-1, with 14 positions matching TRBD2. The CDR3 spans 18 residues. Per the germline V gene, CDR1 is SGHRS and CDR2 is YFSETQ. The junction had 7 bases not matched to a gene; V was cut back by 4 bases and J by 1 base. CDR3 protein: CASSPGTSGRSSYNEQFF. The CDR3 DNA sequence: TGCGCCAGCAGCCCGGGGACTAGCGGGAGATCGTCCTACAATGAGCAGTTCTTC. Filled out from reference TRBV5-1 and TRBJ2-1, the complete variable domain reads KAGVTQTPRYLIKTRGQQVTLSCSPISGHRSVSWYQQTPGQGLQFLFEYFSETQRNKGNFPGRFSGRQFSNSRSEMNVSTLELGDSALYLCASSPGTSGRSSYNEQFFGPGTRLTVL.

The CDR3 protein is CASSLRGGGFSNQPQHF. The CDR3 bases are TGTGCCAGCAGCTTAAGGGGTGGGGGTTTCAGCAATCAGCCCCAGCATTTT. The rearrangement uses TRBV7-8 and TRBJ1-5; possible D gene TRBD1, 5 bases. Germline V CDR1 and CDR2: SGHVS, FQNEAQ. There are 17 residues in the CDR3. V was cut by 2 bases and J by 1 base, with 15 bases left in between.

The rearrangement links TRBV27 to TRBJ1-2; 10 bases match TRBD1. Trimming removed 8 bases from V and 6 bases from J; junction bases left unmatched: 15. Germline values: CDR1 MNHEY, CDR2 SMNVEV (reference sequence). The CDR3 contains 16 residues. The CDR3 DNA reads TGTGCCAGCGGCGTAATCCGGACAGGGGGGAAGGATGGCTACACCTTC. Amino acid sequence: CASGVIRTGGKDGYTF.

The chain combines TRBV7-2 with TRBJ2-2, with D perhaps TRBD2 (5 bases). Trimming took 5 bases from V and 3 from J, leaving 10 bases between them. Germline CDR1 SGHTA, CDR2 FQGNSA. This CDR3 has 14 residues. CDR3 sequence: CASSPGIYTGELFF. The DNA for the CDR3 is TGTGCCAGCAGCCCCGGGATTTACACCGGGGAGCTGTTTTTT.

The V and J genes are TRBV30 and TRBJ1-2; D is ambiguous. Per germline, CDR1 GTSNPN and CDR2 SVGIG (reference sequence). With 4 bases removed from V and 7 bases from J, the gap between germline ends came to 16 bases. The CDR3 extends over 13 amino acids. As DNA, the CDR3 is TGTGCCTGGACGGGCCTCCTCTCGGGTGGCTACACCTTC. Translated, it gives CAWTGLLSGGYTF.

CDR3 loop: CASSPTGQGAYSAFF. CDR3 in DNA: TGTGCCAGCAGCCCAACAGGACAGGGGGCCTATTCAGCTTTCTTT. The chain carries TRBV9 and TRBJ1-1; 11 bases line up with TRBD1. Trimming cost V 4 bases and J 10 bases; bases outside gene matches: 12. The CDR3 sequence is 15 residues long. Per germline, CDR1 SGDLS and CDR2 YYNGEE.

This chain joins TRBV10-1 and TRBJ2-7, with D perhaps TRBD1 (6 bases). The CDR3 sequence is 13 residues long. The V end was cut by 4 bases, the J end by 7 bases, with 14 bases between. Germline CDR1 reads WNHNN; CDR2 reads SYGVQD (reference sequence). CDR3 in DNA: TGCGCCAGCAGTGTACAGGGACGTGGAGAGCAGTACTTC. Its protein is CASSVQGRGEQYF.

This rearrangement joins TRBV10-1 to TRBJ2-3; 7 bases are a match to TRBD2. The CDR3 runs 15 residues. Per germline, CDR1 WNHNN and CDR2 SYGVQD (reference sequence). With V trimmed by 3 bases and J by 2 bases, 5 bases remained unmatched. The CDR3 coding sequence is TGCGCCAGCAGTGAATGGGGGGGGTCCACAGATACGCAGTATTTT. This sequence encodes CASSEWGGSTDTQYF.

J is TRBJ1-2 and V is TRBV7-2, with TRBD1 matching 9 bases. This CDR3 has 15 amino acids. Trimming cost V 1 base and J 9 bases; bases outside gene matches: 9. From germline, CDR1 is SGHTA and CDR2 FQGNSA. Here the CDR3 reads CASSLDGGTGRSYTF. The CDR3, as DNA: TGTGCCAGCAGCTTAGACGGGGGGACAGGGCGGAGCTACACCTTC.

The chain recombines TRBV7-2 with TRBJ2-3, with D possibly matching TRBD2 (5 bases). V lost 7 bases, J lost 0 bases, and 11 bases lay in between. This CDR3 is 14 amino acids long. Germline CDR1 and CDR2: SGHTA and FQGNSA. The CDR3 loop reads CASKSASSTDTQYF. DNA of the CDR3: TGTGCCAGCAAGTCGGCTAGCAGCACAGATACGCAGTATTTT.

The chain recombines TRBV28 with TRBJ1-4; TRBD1 might be the D (6 bases). Between the trimmed V and J ends, which lost 5 bases and 10 bases, there was a span of 17 bases. CDR3 length: 14 amino acids. The germline V gene encodes CDR1 MDHEN and CDR2 SYDVKM. CDR3: CASSPPGSRGKLFF. The CDR3 bases are TGTGCCAGCAGTCCCCCGGGCTCCAGGGGAAAACTGTTTTTT.

Details on this clone: This specimen includes other DNA sequences encoding the same CDR3. The rearrangement uses TRBV6-4 and TRBJ1-5; unclear D gene. The germline CDR1 and CDR2 sequences are MRHNA and SNTAGT. The V end was cut by 7 bases, the J end by 0 bases, with 13 bases between. The CDR3 loop spans 15 amino acids. CDR3 loop: CASIGGGDSNQPQHF. CDR3 DNA: TGTGCCAGCATAGGAGGCGGGGATAGCAATCAGCCCCAGCATTTT.

The V call is TRBV19, the J call TRBJ1-3; D possibly corresponds to TRBD1 (5 bases). The CDR3 extends over 19 amino acids. V was clipped by 10 bases and J by 0 bases, with 28 bases between them. Germline loops: CDR1 LNHDA, CDR2 SQIVND (reference sequence). For the CDR3, the DNA is TGTGCCACAAAAGGGACGGCGATATCCCTCCCGAACTCTGGAAACACCATATATTTT. Its protein is CATKGTAISLPNSGNTIYF.